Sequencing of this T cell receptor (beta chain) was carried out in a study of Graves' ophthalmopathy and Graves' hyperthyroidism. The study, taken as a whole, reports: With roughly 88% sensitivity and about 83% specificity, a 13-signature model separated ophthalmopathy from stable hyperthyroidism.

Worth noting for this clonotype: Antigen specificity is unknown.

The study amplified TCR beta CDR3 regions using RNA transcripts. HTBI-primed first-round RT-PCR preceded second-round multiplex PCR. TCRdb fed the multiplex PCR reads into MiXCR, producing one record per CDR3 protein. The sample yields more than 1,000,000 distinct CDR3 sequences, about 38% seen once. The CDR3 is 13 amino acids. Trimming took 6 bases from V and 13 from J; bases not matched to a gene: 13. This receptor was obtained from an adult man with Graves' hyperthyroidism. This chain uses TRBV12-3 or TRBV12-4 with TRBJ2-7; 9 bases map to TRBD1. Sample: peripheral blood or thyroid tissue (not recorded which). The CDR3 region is CASSREARDRVYV. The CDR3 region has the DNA TGTGCCAGCAGCCGTGAGGCCCGGGACAGGGTTTACGTC.